This passage covers 22 T cell receptor beta chains from one sample sequenced in a study of Ad26.COV2.S vaccination and SARS-CoV-2 variants. Data came from immunoSEQ multiplex PCR; TCRdb stores just in-frame clones and leaves some out. The sample lists around 340,000 clones; 80% to 90% were seen once. Described treatment: roughly 18 received Ad26.COV2.S at low or high dose, single or two shots; 5 received placebo; per-sample allocation not given. Samples analyzed were those drawn on day 63 after the first vaccine or placebo injection. The specimen was peripheral blood, collected in a trial of Ad26.COV2.S vaccine versus placebo. Every receptor here comes from a person aged 18-65 years who received the Ad26.COV2.S COVID-19 vaccine or a placebo.

In nucleotides, the CDR3 is TGCGCCAGCAGCCAAGATCCCCCTCGGGGTTCGGGTGGCACAGATACGCAGTATTTT. Translated, it gives CASSQDPPRGSGGTDTQYF. The J gene is TRBJ2-3, the V gene TRBV4-1; tentatively, D is TRBD2 (5 bases). The CDR3 is 19 amino acids. Trimming removed 0 bases from V and 1 base from J, with 20 bases in between. Per germline, CDR1 MGHRA and CDR2 YSYEKL.

This clone was counted between two and nine times. The chain carries TRBV11-2 and TRBJ2-1; 7 positions agree with TRBD1. The CDR3 sequence is 15 residues long. With V trimmed by 5 bases and J by 4 bases, 8 bases remained unmatched. Germline assignment: CDR1 SGHAT and CDR2 FQNNGV. CDR3 bases: TGTGCCAGCAGCATAACAGGGGACCCTTACAATGAGCAGTTCTTC. It specifies CASSITGDPYNEQFF.

V is TRBV3-1 (or the pseudogene TRBV3-2) and J is TRBJ2-1; D may match TRBD1 or TRBD2 (5 bases each). The CDR3 spans 13 residues. The V gene lost 4 bases and the J gene lost 10 bases, with 14 bases spanning the gap. Germline V CDR1 and CDR2: LGHDT, YNNKEL (reference sequence). CDR3 in amino acids: CASSLGPLREQFF. CDR3 DNA: TGTGCCAGCAGCCTGGGACCCCTCAGAGAGCAGTTCTTC.

V gene TRBV4-2 combines with J gene TRBJ2-1, with unresolved D. This CDR3 has 15 amino acids. V shed 2 bases and J shed 5 bases, with 13 bases lying between them. The germline gives CDR1 LGHNA, CDR2 YNFKEQ. CDR3 coding DNA: TGTGCCAGCAGCCAACGAGGAGTGGCTAACAATGAGCAGTTCTTC. Residues: CASSQRGVANNEQFF.

The V gene is TRBV5-1, the J gene TRBJ2-6, with D perhaps matching TRBD1 or TRBD2 (5 bases each). The CDR3 has 16 residues. Trimming cost V 3 bases and J 0 bases, with 10 bases left between them. CDR1 and CDR2 (germline): SGHRS, YFSETQ. The CDR3 loop reads CASSSGTDSGANVLTF. The CDR3, as DNA: TGCGCCAGCAGCTCCGGGACCGACTCTGGGGCCAACGTCCTGACTTTC.

The chain combines TRBV9 with TRBJ2-7; 7 bases match TRBD1. The CDR3 is made up of 15 amino acids. CDR1 is SGDLS, CDR2 YYNGEE, per germline. After removal of 0 bases from V and 6 bases from J, the junction contained 9 bases not matched to a gene. The CDR3 region is CASSVDGQGVFEQYF. In DNA form, the CDR3 reads TGTGCCAGCAGCGTAGATGGGCAGGGGGTCTTCGAGCAGTACTTC.

The chain combines TRBV7-2 with TRBJ1-3; D perhaps matches TRBD1 (5 bases). In germline, CDR1 is SGHTA, CDR2 FQGNSA. V was shortened by 5 bases and J by 8 bases, with 16 bases between the two germline ends. This CDR3 is 14 amino acids long. The CDR3, as DNA: TGTGCCAGCAGCCCGGGGCCCGCTTCACACACCATATATTTT. This gives the protein CASSPGPASHTIYF.

The rearrangement uses TRBV7-9 and TRBJ2-2; D unclear. The V gene lost 5 bases and the J gene lost 0 bases, with 10 bases spanning the gap. This CDR3 is 15 amino acids long. CDR1 and CDR2 (germline): SEHNR, FQNEAQ (reference sequence). The CDR3 protein is CASSHQLANTGELFF. Here the CDR3 DNA reads TGTGCCAGCAGCCACCAGCTCGCGAACACCGGGGAGCTGTTTTTT.

The J gene is TRBJ2-6, the V gene TRBV4-3; TRBD2 matches at 9 bases. Per germline, CDR1 LGHNA and CDR2 YSLEER. V gave up 0 bases and J gave up 0 bases; unmatched junction bases: 9. There are 20 residues in the CDR3. The chain's CDR3 is CASSQDNMASGNSGANVLTF. CDR3 coding DNA: TGCGCCAGCAGCCAAGATAATATGGCTAGCGGGAACTCTGGGGCCAACGTCCTGACTTTC.

Concerning this clone: Within the sample, other DNA sequences also encode this same CDR3. The chain uses TRBV7-8 and TRBJ2-7; D might be TRBD2 (5 bases). CDR1 is SGHVS, CDR2 FQNEAQ, per germline. Trimming took off 5 bases at V and 4 bases at J, with 12 bases between the two ends. The CDR3 spans 13 residues. This chain's CDR3 is CASSPRASYEQYF. The DNA for the CDR3 is TGTGCCAGCAGCCCGAGGGCTAGTTACGAGCAGTACTTC.

This chain connects TRBV7-3 to TRBJ2-7, with a weak D call TRBD1 (7 bases). Germline CDR1 reads SGHTA; CDR2 reads FQGTGA. The length of the CDR3 is 14 residues. V lost 5 bases to trimming and J lost 2 bases, with 13 bases between them. CDR3 sequence: CASSPAGQPYEQYF. DNA for the CDR3: TGTGCCAGCAGCCCCGCGGGACAGCCCTACGAGCAGTACTTC. Full variable domain (outside the CDR3, taken from reference TRBV7-3 and TRBJ2-7): GAGVSQTPSNKVTEKGKYVELRCDPISGHTALYWYRQSLGQGPEFLIYFQGTGAADDSGLPNDRFFAVRPEGSVSTLKIQRTERGDSAVYLCASSPAGQPYEQYFGPGTRLTVT.

The CDR3 bases are TGTGCCAGCAGGACGACAGGGATCAGTACGCAGTATTTT. Protein: CASRTTGISTQYF. This chain connects TRBV11-1 to TRBJ2-3; the match to TRBD1 covers 7 bases. This CDR3 comprises 13 residues. Unmatched junction bases numbered 8, after V lost 6 bases and J lost 8 bases. Germline CDR1 reads SGHAT; CDR2 reads FQDESV (reference sequence).

Here the CDR3 reads CASSQASGGRDTQYF. The CDR3 DNA reads as TGCGCCAGCAGCCAAGCTAGCGGGGGGAGGGATACGCAGTATTTT. The chain recombines TRBV4-3 with TRBJ2-3; 11 nucleotides align to TRBD2. This CDR3 region has 15 residues. J was trimmed by 6 bases and V by 1 base; bases with no gene match: 3. Germline CDR1 reads LGHNA; CDR2 reads YSLEER.

In regard to this clone: Other nucleotide sequences in the sample specify the same CDR3. The J gene is TRBJ2-7, the V gene TRBV28; D possibly corresponds to TRBD1 (6 bases). CDR1 and CDR2 from the germline V gene are MDHEN and SYDVKM. This CDR3 spans 11 amino acids. The V end was cut by 11 bases, the J end by 0 bases, with 8 bases between. The chain's CDR3 is CASGASYEQYF. CDR3 coding DNA: TGTGCCTCAGGGGCCTCCTACGAGCAGTACTTC.

V and J are TRBV5-1 and TRBJ2-2; D unresolved. Germline loops: CDR1 SGHRS, CDR2 YFSETQ. There are 17 residues in the CDR3. V lost 5 bases and J lost 1, with 18 bases in between. Here the CDR3 reads CASSLAPLGGNTGELFF. The CDR3, as DNA: TGCGCCAGCAGTCTCGCCCCGCTTGGCGGGAACACCGGGGAGCTGTTTTTT.

The chain recombines TRBV15 with TRBJ1-2; 9 bases match TRBD1. Per the germline V gene, CDR1 is LNHNV and CDR2 is YYDKDF (reference sequence). The CDR3 contains 16 residues. V gave up 5 bases and J gave up 2 bases; unmatched junction bases: 9. The CDR3 sequence: CATSPGQGMRNYGYTF. The CDR3 nucleotides are TGTGCCACCAGCCCCGGACAGGGGATGCGGAACTATGGCTACACCTTC.

This chain uses TRBV12-5 with TRBJ2-1, with 8 nucleotides matching TRBD1. J lost 7 bases, V lost 4 bases, and 9 bases had no gene match. This CDR3 is 15 amino acids long. Germline V gene sequence: CDR1 LGHNT, CDR2 FRNRAP. The CDR3 loop reads CASGSGQVDGNEQFF. Here the CDR3 DNA reads TGTGCTAGTGGTTCGGGACAGGTAGACGGGAATGAGCAGTTCTTC.

The chain links TRBV9 to TRBJ2-1; D is possibly TRBD2 (6 bases). CDR3 size: 15 residues. Trimming took 3 bases from V and 5 from J, leaving 15 bases between them. The germline gives CDR1 SGDLS, CDR2 YYNGEE. CDR3 sequence: CASSGGGGTDNEQFF. The CDR3 region has the DNA TGTGCCAGCAGCGGAGGAGGAGGGACCGACAATGAGCAGTTCTTC.

The chain couples TRBV5-3 to TRBJ2-1, with D hard to call. TRBV5-3 is annotated as an ORF whose role is uncertain. The CDR3 loop spans 15 amino acids. V lost 4 bases to trimming and J lost 2 bases, with 13 bases between them. This CDR3 reads CARSEELPTYNEQFF. CDR3 sequence (DNA): TGTGCCAGAAGCGAGGAACTACCCACCTACAATGAGCAGTTCTTC.

The V call is TRBV4-1, the J call TRBJ2-4, with D perhaps matching TRBD1 (5 bases). This CDR3 has 12 amino acids. Germline V gene data show CDR1 as MGHRA and CDR2 as YSYEKL. V lost 0 bases and J 9 bases, leaving 6 bases between the germline ends. As DNA, the CDR3 is TGCGCCAGCAGCCAAGAAAGGGGCATTCAGTACTTC. This translates into CASSQERGIQYF.

The rearrangement links TRBV5-4 to TRBJ2-7; D is possibly TRBD1 (6 bases). The CDR3 spans 13 residues. The germline V gene encodes CDR1 SGHNT and CDR2 YYREEE (reference sequence). Trimming shortened V by 4 bases and J by 2 bases, and 10 bases separated the two germline ends. This CDR3 is CASSPGTTYEQYF. In DNA, the CDR3 is TGTGCCAGCAGCCCCGGGACAACCTACGAGCAGTACTTC.

The chain has TRBV7-2 and TRBJ2-7; no firm D call. CDR1 and CDR2 from the germline V gene are SGHTA and FQGNSA. V gave up 2 bases and J gave up 2 bases, with 7 bases separating them. The CDR3 sequence is 13 residues long. The CDR3 protein is CASSLTSTYEQYF. CDR3 DNA: TGTGCCAGCAGCTTAACCAGTACCTACGAGCAGTACTTC. Combining the CDR3 with reference TRBV7-2 and TRBJ2-7 gives the whole variable domain GAGVSQSPSNKVTEKGKDVELRCDPISGHTALYWYRQSLGQGLEFLIYFQGNSAPDKSGLPSDRFSAERTGGSVSTLTIQRTQQEDSAVYLCASSLTSTYEQYFGPGTRLTVT.